This T cell receptor beta chain originates from a study of identical twins. Only a few counts were recorded for this clonotype. Healthy Caucasians alone served as donors. TCRdb independently ran MiXCR on the 5' RACE reads; one entry per CDR3 protein. In the table there are 1.5 million to 2 million distinct CDR3 sequences, under 35% of which are singletons. Trimming at V came to 2 bases and at J to 0 bases, leaving 5 bases not matched to a gene. The CDR3 has 17 residues. Germline V CDR1 and CDR2: LGHNA, YNFKEQ. The source of this sequence is a newborn girl in good health. This chain uses TRBV4-2 with TRBJ2-7; TRBD2 agrees at 12 bases. The specimen was cord blood. CDR3 protein: CASSQLAGGPVSYEQYF. The CDR3 DNA reads TGTGCCAGCAGCCAACTAGCGGGAGGGCCAGTCTCCTACGAGCAGTACTTC.